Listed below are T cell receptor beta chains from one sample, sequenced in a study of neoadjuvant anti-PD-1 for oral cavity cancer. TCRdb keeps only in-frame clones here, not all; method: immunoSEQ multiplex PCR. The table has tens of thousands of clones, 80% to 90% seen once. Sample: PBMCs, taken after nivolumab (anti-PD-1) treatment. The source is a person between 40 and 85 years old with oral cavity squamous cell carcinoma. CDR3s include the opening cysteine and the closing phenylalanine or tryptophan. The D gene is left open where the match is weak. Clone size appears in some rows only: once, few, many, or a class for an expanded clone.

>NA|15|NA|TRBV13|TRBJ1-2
TGTGCCAGCAGCTTGAAACAGGGTATACACTATGGCTACACCTTC
CASSLKQGIHYGYTF
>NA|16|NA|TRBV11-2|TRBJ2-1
TGTGCCAGCAGCTCCATCGGTAGCGTGAGACACAATGAGCAGTTCTTC
CASSSIGSVRHNEQFF
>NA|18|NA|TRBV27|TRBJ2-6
TGTGCCAGCAGTAGAGGACACGTGGCCCTCTCTGGGGCCAACGTCCTGACTTTC
CASSRGHVALSGANVLTF
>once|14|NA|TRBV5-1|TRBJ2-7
TGCGCCAGCAGCCCCGGAGGGGGAATCTTCGAGCAGTACTTC
CASSPGGGIFEQYF
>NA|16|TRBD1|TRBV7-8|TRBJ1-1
TGTGCCAGCAGCTCCCGACCTAGGGGGCAGAACACTGAAGCTTTCTTT
CASSSRPRGQNTEAFF
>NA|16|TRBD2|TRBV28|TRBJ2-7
TGTGCCAGCAGTCTGTATTTTAGCGGGAGCTCCTACGAGCAGTACTTC
CASSLYFSGSSYEQYF
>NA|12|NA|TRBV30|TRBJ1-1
TGTGCCTTATCAAGAGACCTCACTGAAGCTTTCTTT
CALSRDLTEAFF
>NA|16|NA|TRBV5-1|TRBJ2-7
TGCGCCAGCAGCTTGGGATCGGGCGCCGTCTCCTACGAGCAGTACTTC
CASSLGSGAVSYEQYF
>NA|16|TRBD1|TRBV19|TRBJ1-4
TGTGCCAGTAGTGCATCTCTGACAGGGGTCAATGAAAAACTGTTTTTT
CASSASLTGVNEKLFF
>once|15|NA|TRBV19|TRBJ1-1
TGTGCCAGTAGTATAGGAGGCAGGGTGAACACTGAAGCTTTCTTT
CASSIGGRVNTEAFF
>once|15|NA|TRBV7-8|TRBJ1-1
TGTGCCAGCAGCTTAGATCGCGGACTGAACACTGAAGCTTTCTTT
CASSLDRGLNTEAFF
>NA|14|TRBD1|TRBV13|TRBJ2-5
TGTGCCAGCAGCTTAAGGCAGGGGGCCGAGACCCAGTACTTC
CASSLRQGAETQYF
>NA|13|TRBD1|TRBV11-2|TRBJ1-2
TGTGCCAGCGGCCCGGGACAGCGATATGGCTACACCTTC
CASGPGQRYGYTF
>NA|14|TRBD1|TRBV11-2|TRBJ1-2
TGTGCCAGCAGCTTAGCTCAGGGGGCGGGTGGCTACACCTTC
CASSLAQGAGGYTF
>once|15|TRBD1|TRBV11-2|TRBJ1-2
TGTGCCAGCAGCTTAGAACCGGGACAGTCCTATGGCTACACCTTC
CASSLEPGQSYGYTF
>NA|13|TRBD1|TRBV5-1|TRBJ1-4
TGCGCCAGCAGCTTAAGGACAGGAGAAAAACTGTTTTTT
CASSLRTGEKLFF
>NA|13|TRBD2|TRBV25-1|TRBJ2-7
TGTGCCAGCAGCGGACTAGTTTCTGGGGAGCAGTACTTC
CASSGLVSGEQYF
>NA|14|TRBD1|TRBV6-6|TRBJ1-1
TGTGCCAGCAGTTCAGGGGGCGACGTCACTGAAGCTTTCTTT
CASSSGGDVTEAFF
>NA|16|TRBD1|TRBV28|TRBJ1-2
TGTGCCAGCAGTTTATTTTGGGGGACAGGGTCCTATGGCTACACCTTC
CASSLFWGTGSYGYTF
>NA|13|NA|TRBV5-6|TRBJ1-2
TGTGCCAGCAGCCTCGGGACGGCCTATGGCTACACCTTC
CASSLGTAYGYTF
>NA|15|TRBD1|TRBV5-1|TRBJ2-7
TGCGCCAGCAGCTTGGAAGTGACAGGGGGTATCGAGCAGTACTTC
CASSLEVTGGIEQYF
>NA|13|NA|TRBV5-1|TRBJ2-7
TGCGCCAGCAGCTTGGAGATGGCGACCGAGCAGTACTTC
CASSLEMATEQYF
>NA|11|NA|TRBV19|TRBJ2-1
TGTGCCAGAAGGGATTCCGATGAGCAGTTCTTC
CARRDSDEQFF
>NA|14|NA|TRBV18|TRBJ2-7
TGTGCCAGCTCACCAGAATCGAGCTCCTACGAGCAGTACTTC
CASSPESSSYEQYF
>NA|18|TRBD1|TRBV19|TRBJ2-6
TGTGCCAGTAGTACTATTGGGACAGCAGTCTCTGGGGCCAACGTCCTGACTTTC
CASSTIGTAVSGANVLTF
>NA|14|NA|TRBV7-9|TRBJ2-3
TGTGCCAGCAGCTTAAGATATAGCACAGATACGCAGTATTTT
CASSLRYSTDTQYF
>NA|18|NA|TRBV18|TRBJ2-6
TGTGCCAGCTCAGTCTGGTACATCGTCGGCCCTGGGGCCAACGTCCTGACTTTC
CASSVWYIVGPGANVLTF
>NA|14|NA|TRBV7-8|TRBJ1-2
TGTGCCAGCAGCTTTTCCCCCAGGGTACGCGGCTACACCTTC
CASSFSPRVRGYTF
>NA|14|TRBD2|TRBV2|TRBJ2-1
TGTGCCAGCAGTGGCCTAGCGGACTACAATGAGCAGTTCTTC
CASSGLADYNEQFF
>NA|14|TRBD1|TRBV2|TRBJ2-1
TGTGCCAGCAGTGGGGACAGGGGGTACAATGAGCAGTTCTTC
CASSGDRGYNEQFF
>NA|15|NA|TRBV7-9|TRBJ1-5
TGTGCCAGCAGCTCCAGCGACGGTAGCAATCAGCCCCAGCATTTT
CASSSSDGSNQPQHF
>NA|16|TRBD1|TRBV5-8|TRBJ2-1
TGTGCCAGCAGCCCGACCGGGACAGGGTTCGACAATGAGCAGTTCTTC
CASSPTGTGFDNEQFF
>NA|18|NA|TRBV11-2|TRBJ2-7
TGTGCCAGCAGCCCCCTTGGTAGGGGGCGGGGGTTTTCCTACGAGCAGTACTTC
CASSPLGRGRGFSYEQYF
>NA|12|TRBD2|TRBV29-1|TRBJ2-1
TGCAGCTTTAGGGAGGGGACCAATGAGCAGTTCTTC
CSFREGTNEQFF
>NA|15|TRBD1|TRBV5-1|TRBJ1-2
TGCGCCAGCAGCCGTTGGGGACAGGGGGCCCGGGGCTACACCTTC
CASSRWGQGARGYTF
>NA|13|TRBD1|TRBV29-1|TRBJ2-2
TGCAGCACTCGAGGGACAGCTAAAGGGGAGCTGTTTTTT
CSTRGTAKGELFF
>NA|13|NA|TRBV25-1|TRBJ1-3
TGTGCCAGCAGGCAAGGGGCTGGAAACACCATATATTTT
CASRQGAGNTIYF
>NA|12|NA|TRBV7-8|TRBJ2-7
TGTGCCAGCAGCTTAGACAGTTGGGAGCAGTACTTC
CASSLDSWEQYF
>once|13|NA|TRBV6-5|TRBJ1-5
TGTGCCAGCAGACCTGACAGGAAGCAGCCCCAGCATTTT
CASRPDRKQPQHF
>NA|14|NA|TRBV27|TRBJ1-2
TGTGCCAGCAGTTTAGCAGGACCCATCTATGGCTACACCTTC
CASSLAGPIYGYTF
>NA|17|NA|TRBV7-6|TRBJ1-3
TGTGCCAGCAGCTTAGCCGGACCGCAAATGAAAGGAAACACCATATATTTT
CASSLAGPQMKGNTIYF
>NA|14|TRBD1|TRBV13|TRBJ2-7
TGTGCCAGCAGCCTGGACAGGGGGACTTACGAGCAGTACTTC
CASSLDRGTYEQYF
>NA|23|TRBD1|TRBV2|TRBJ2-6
TGTGCCAGCAGTTACCCCACGACAGGGGGCTGGTTCTTTCTCCCTCTTGGGGCCAACGTCCTGACTTTC
CASSYPTTGGWFFLPLGANVLTF
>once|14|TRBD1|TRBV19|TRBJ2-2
TGTGCCAGCGCCGGGACAGGGGCCACCGGGGAGCTGTTTTTT
CASAGTGATGELFF
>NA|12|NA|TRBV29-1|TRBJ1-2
TGCAGCGTTTGGGGGCTTAGTTATGGCTACACCTTC
CSVWGLSYGYTF
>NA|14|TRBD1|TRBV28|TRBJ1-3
TGTGCCAGCAGTTCGCAGGGGGCTGGAAACACCATATATTTT
CASSSQGAGNTIYF
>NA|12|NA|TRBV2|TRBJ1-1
TGTGCCAGCCGATGGGGACGCACTGAAGCTTTCTTT
CASRWGRTEAFF
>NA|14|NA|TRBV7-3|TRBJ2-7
TGTGCCAGCAGCCGTGGGCAGGGAACCTACGAGCAGTACTTC
CASSRGQGTYEQYF